This T cell receptor (beta chain) was identified during a study of human T cells and chemical hapten exposure. Study overall: Slight differences in pooled library volume were the main source of varying TCR yields across samples.

In the library, unique molecular identifiers were attached to individual cDNA molecules. TCRdb processed the reads anew with MiXCR; each CDR3 protein has one entry. This sample has about 120,000 distinct CDR3 sequences, with 8% to 9.5% found just once. Worth noting for this clonotype: As yet, its antigen is unknown.

Germline V gives CDR1 SGHRS, CDR2 YFSETQ. V shed 0 bases, J shed 3 bases, and the junction held 9 bases outside the gene matches. This CDR3 contains 17 residues. Study results and limitations: The number of TCRs over 1 in 1000 frequency stayed unchanged after DPC.

Total RNA extraction was carried out from unfractionated whole blood. The sample was whole blood. The chain couples TRBV5-1 to TRBJ2-3, with TRBD2 identical over 8 bases. This sequence originates from a human donor in good health. Some clones in this sample may be carry-over from other donors' samples. CDR3: CASSLGDGTRATDTQYF. CDR3 nucleotide sequence: TGCGCCAGCAGCTTGGGGGACGGGACTAGAGCAACAGATACGCAGTATTTT.